The next 25 T cell receptor beta chains were all read from a single sample in a study of cytomegalovirus exposure and HLA in healthy donors. Primers for the PCR totalled 60 Vbeta and 13 Jbeta. TCRdb's copy holds only in-frame clones and misses some; the assay was immunoSEQ multiplex PCR. The sample has fewer than 110,000 clones, around 83% seen once. The sequencing input was PBMCs. The receptors here all came from a man aged 25-40 years in good health and CMV-seronegative.

The chain combines TRBV4-1 with TRBJ1-5; D is undetermined. CDR1 is MGHRA, CDR2 YSYEKL, per germline. The CDR3 runs to 15 residues. Deletions cut 0 bases from V and 9 bases from J, with 15 bases between. CDR3 DNA: TGCGCCAGCAGCCAAGATCTAGTAGGTATCTCGCCCCAGCATTTT. Translation gives CASSQDLVGISPQHF.

The CDR3: CSAKTEETQYF. CDR3 sequence (DNA): TGCAGTGCTAAGACAGAAGAGACCCAGTACTTC. The gene calls are TRBV20-1 and TRBJ2-5; weak D call: TRBD1 (5 bases). The germline V gene has CDR1 DFQATT and CDR2 SNEGSKA (reference sequence). Trimming removed 4 bases from V and 3 bases from J, with 6 bases in between. The CDR3 extends over 11 amino acids.

The genes are TRBV27 and TRBJ2-7; D is perhaps TRBD2 (7 bases). This CDR3 is built from 15 residues. V lost 6 bases and J lost 4, with 19 bases in between. Germline CDR1 is MNHEY and CDR2 is SMNVEV (reference sequence). The CDR3 here is CASRSDMRGPYEQYF. DNA for the CDR3: TGTGCCAGCAGGTCAGACATGCGGGGGCCTTACGAGCAGTACTTC.

The chain is built from TRBV19 and TRBJ2-2; 7 bases fit TRBD1. The germline V gene has CDR1 LNHDA and CDR2 SQIVND (reference sequence). J lost 3 bases, V lost 6 bases, and 7 bases had no gene match. This CDR3 is 15 amino acids long. The CDR3 nucleotides are TGTGCCAGTAGCCCGGACAGGTCTGACACCGGGGAGCTGTTTTTT. Its protein product is CASSPDRSDTGELFF.

The chain has TRBV28 and TRBJ1-2; a possible D gene is TRBD1 (5 bases). Trimming shortened V by 1 base and J by 1 base, and 10 bases separated the two germline ends. CDR1 and CDR2 from the germline V gene are MDHEN and SYDVKM. The CDR3 extends over 15 amino acids. The CDR3 is CASSLLTGVNYGYTF. CDR3 bases: TGTGCCAGCAGTTTATTAACAGGAGTTAACTATGGCTACACCTTC.

The genes are TRBV5-1 and TRBJ1-1; unclear D gene. Trimming took off 4 bases at V and 1 base at J, with 11 bases between the two ends. This CDR3 spans 14 amino acids. The germline gives CDR1 SGHRS, CDR2 YFSETQ. In DNA form, the CDR3 reads TGCGCCAGCAGCACGGGAAGGGAGAACACTGAAGCTTTCTTT. Translation gives CASSTGRENTEAFF.

The rearrangement uses TRBV30 and TRBJ2-1; maybe TRBD1 (6 bases). The CDR3 consists of 17 residues. V gave up 5 bases and J gave up 1 base, with 21 bases separating them. Looked up from germline, CDR1 is GTSNPN and CDR2 is SVGIG (reference sequence). The CDR3 nucleotides are TGTGCCTGGGACAAAGGCCGGACAGCCGGATCCTACAATGAGCAGTTCTTC. The encoded protein is CAWDKGRTAGSYNEQFF.

This chain connects TRBV19 to TRBJ2-1, with 8 bases that match TRBD2. The CDR3 runs to 18 residues. Per the germline V gene, CDR1 is LNHDA and CDR2 is SQIVND (reference sequence). V shed 8 bases and J 5 bases; nucleotides not matched to a gene: 20. The CDR3: CASGPFGAGDLPNNEQFF. The CDR3 DNA reads as TGTGCCAGTGGGCCGTTTGGAGCGGGGGATCTGCCCAACAATGAGCAGTTCTTC.

This clone was recorded a few times. This CDR3 is also generated by other DNA sequences in the sample. The chain has TRBV5-1 and TRBJ1-5; D gene ambiguous. This CDR3 is 15 amino acids long. Between the trimmed V and J ends, which lost 1 base and 1 base, there was a span of 9 bases. CDR1 and CDR2 from the germline V gene are SGHRS and YFSETQ. DNA for the CDR3: TGCGCCAGCAGCTTGTGGGGAGCCAGCAATCAGCCCCAGCATTTT. Encoded protein: CASSLWGASNQPQHF.

J is TRBJ2-2 and V is TRBV5-1, with D unresolved. This CDR3 spans 16 amino acids. The germline gives CDR1 SGHRS, CDR2 YFSETQ. The V end was cut by 0 bases, the J end by 1 base, with 10 bases between. This CDR3 is CASSLGQTLNTGELFF. The CDR3 bases are TGCGCCAGCAGCTTGGGTCAGACACTGAACACCGGGGAGCTGTTTTTT.

This clone has more than one count but fewer than ten. The CDR3, as DNA: TGCAGCGTTGGCAGGGGGTCCTACGAGCAGTACTTC. Protein product: CSVGRGSYEQYF. The chain employs TRBV29-1 and TRBJ2-7, with 7 bases lining up with TRBD1. The CDR3 has 12 residues. The germline CDR1 and CDR2 sequences are SQVTM and ANQGSEA. J was trimmed by 1 base and V by 4 bases; bases with no gene match: 1.

The CDR3 protein is CASSAGLAGVTGELFF. The CDR3 DNA reads TGTGCCAGCAGCGCCGGACTAGCGGGAGTAACCGGGGAGCTGTTTTTT. V is TRBV7-2 and J is TRBJ2-2; 13 bases map to TRBD2. Per germline, CDR1 SGHTA and CDR2 FQGNSA. This CDR3 spans 16 amino acids. Unmatched junction bases numbered 5, after V lost 5 bases and J lost 5 bases.

This chain links TRBV4-2 with TRBJ1-1; TRBD1 aligns across 7 bases. The CDR3 spans 18 residues. With V trimmed by 2 bases and J by 5 bases, 17 bases remained unmatched. From germline, CDR1 is LGHNA and CDR2 YNFKEQ. CDR3 bases: TGTGCCAGCAGCCAATTCCCTCCCGGGACAACGACAGGGACTGAAGCTTTCTTT. Its translation: CASSQFPPGTTTGTEAFF.

The chain uses TRBV27 and TRBJ2-7; 8 nucleotides line up with TRBD2. V was pared by 5 bases and J by 11 bases, with 14 bases of the junction left unmatched. Germline CDR1 MNHEY, CDR2 SMNVEV (reference sequence). The CDR3 runs to 14 residues. CDR3 nucleotide sequence: TGTGCCAGCAGTCGAGGAGCGGGGGCGCATGGGGAGTACTTC. Protein sequence: CASSRGAGAHGEYF.

The CDR3 DNA reads as TGTGCCTGGAGTGTACGGCTCGCGGGAGGTATCAATGAGCAGTTCTTC. It encodes CAWSVRLAGGINEQFF. The chain couples TRBV30 to TRBJ2-1, with TRBD2 matching over 8 bases. V trimming: 0 bases; J trimming: 6 bases; junction bases outside the gene matches: 10. In germline, CDR1 is GTSNPN, CDR2 SVGIG (reference sequence). This CDR3 spans 16 amino acids.

The chain joins TRBV5-1 to TRBJ2-2; the match to TRBD2 covers 8 bases. The CDR3 sequence is 16 residues long. Germline CDR1 is SGHRS and CDR2 is YFSETQ. V shed 6 bases, J shed 4 bases, and the junction held 11 bases outside the gene matches. The CDR3 here is CASNTDGGAVTGELFF. Written as DNA, the CDR3 is TGCGCCAGCAACACGGACGGGGGGGCAGTCACCGGGGAGCTGTTTTTT. Full variable domain (rest looked up from reference TRBV5-1 and TRBJ2-2): KAGVTQTPRYLIKTRGQQVTLSCSPISGHRSVSWYQQTPGQGLQFLFEYFSETQRNKGNFPGRFSGRQFSNSRSEMNVSTLELGDSALYLCASNTDGGAVTGELFFGEGSRLTVL.

This rearrangement joins TRBV6-4 to TRBJ2-2, with 7 bases fitting TRBD1. Germline lookup yields CDR1 MRHNA and CDR2 SNTAGT. CDR3 size: 13 residues. V dropped 5 bases and J dropped 7; count of bases not matched to a gene: 4. CDR3 coding DNA: TGTGCCAGCAGTCTGACAGGGAGCGGGGAGCTGTTTTTT. Translation: CASSLTGSGELFF.

This clone has a single count. The V gene is TRBV11-3, the J gene TRBJ2-5; 8 nucleotides agree with TRBD1. Looked up from germline, CDR1 is SGHNT and CDR2 is YENEEA. J was trimmed by 4 bases and V by 2 bases; bases with no gene match: 6. This CDR3 has 15 residues. CDR3 sequence (DNA): TGTGCCAGCAGCTTAAGACAGGGGCCACTAGAGACCCAGTACTTC. The encoded protein is CASSLRQGPLETQYF.

The rearrangement uses TRBV29-1 and TRBJ2-2, with 12 bases that match TRBD1. The CDR3 runs 13 residues. V lost 7 bases and J lost 6; bases outside the gene matches: 3. Germline V CDR1 and CDR2: SQVTM, ANQGSEA. CDR3 DNA sequence: TGCAGCGCCCGGGACAGGGGGCCCGGGGAGCTGTTTTTT. It translates to CSARDRGPGELFF.

V gene TRBV6-4 combines with J gene TRBJ2-3, with D uncertain. The CDR3 has 13 amino acids. V lost 2 bases to trimming and J lost 4 bases, with 7 bases between them. Germline values: CDR1 MRHNA, CDR2 SNTAGT. The CDR3 region is CASSDGLADTQYF. In DNA form, the CDR3 reads TGTGCCAGCAGTGACGGCTTGGCAGATACGCAGTATTTT.

CDR3 in amino acids: CASSADRDEQYF. Written as DNA, the CDR3 is TGTGCCAGCAGCGCGGACAGGGACGAGCAGTACTTC. The V gene is TRBV7-9, the J gene TRBJ2-7; the match to TRBD1 covers 8 bases. V shed 5 bases and J 5 bases; nucleotides not matched to a gene: 2. CDR1 SEHNR and CDR2 FQNEAQ come from the germline V gene (reference sequence). CDR3 length: 12 residues.

The chain recombines TRBV7-3 with TRBJ2-1, with 8 bases aligning to TRBD1. J lost 3 bases, V lost 4 bases, and 5 bases had no gene match. The CDR3 runs to 15 residues. Germline V gene lookup returns CDR1 SGHTA and CDR2 FQGTGA. CDR3 bases: TGTGCCAGCAGCTCTTCCGGGACAGGCTACAATGAGCAGTTCTTC. It specifies CASSSSGTGYNEQFF. Supplemented by reference TRBV7-3 and TRBJ2-1, the full variable domain reads GAGVSQTPSNKVTEKGKYVELRCDPISGHTALYWYRQSLGQGPEFLIYFQGTGAADDSGLPNDRFFAVRPEGSVSTLKIQRTERGDSAVYLCASSSSGTGYNEQFFGPGTRLTVL.

By share of the sample, this clone is medium-sized. The chain uses TRBV6-4 and TRBJ1-2; D remains unclear. Per germline, CDR1 MRHNA and CDR2 SNTAGT. This CDR3 comprises 14 residues. V lost 8 bases to trimming and J lost 6 bases, with 19 bases between them. The CDR3 is CASFHLQRPNGYTF. The CDR3 region has the DNA TGTGCCAGCTTCCATTTACAGAGACCCAATGGCTACACCTTC.

The gene calls are TRBV28 and TRBJ2-1, with 14 bases that match TRBD2. This CDR3 comprises 18 residues. V lost 5 bases and J lost 10; bases outside the gene matches: 16. Germline CDR1 and CDR2: MDHEN and SYDVKM. The CDR3 DNA follows: TGTGCCAGCAGTGTGGGGAGGACTAGCGGGAGGCCCGGAGGGGAGCAGTTCTTC. This gives the protein CASSVGRTSGRPGGEQFF.

This clone has a single count. V and J are TRBV28 and TRBJ1-2; D uncertain. There are 13 residues in the CDR3. V lost 5 bases, J lost 4 bases, and 11 bases lay in between. CDR1 is MDHEN, CDR2 SYDVKM, per germline. The CDR3 sequence: CASSRRDGYGYTF. The CDR3 bases are TGTGCCAGCAGTCGGAGGGATGGCTATGGCTACACCTTC.